A single sample is the source of the 5 T cell receptor beta chains below, sequenced in a study of T cell responses to AZD1222 COVID-19 vaccine. Assay used: immunoSEQ multiplex PCR; TCRdb lists only in-frame clones, some missing. Of around 58,000 clones listed, 84% are singletons. This specimen consisted of peripheral blood, obtained on day 0 of AZD1222 vaccination. The source is an adult in good health.

This chain uses TRBV6-6 with TRBJ1-4, with 7 bases identical to TRBD1. The ends lost 2 bases at V and 10 bases at J; junction bases unmatched: 10. The CDR3 has 15 amino acids. Germline CDR1 reads MNHNY; CDR2 reads SVGAGI (reference sequence). CDR3: CASSYQLQGWGKLFF. The CDR3 DNA sequence: TGTGCCAGCAGTTACCAACTACAGGGGTGGGGAAAACTGTTTTTT.

The chain combines TRBV5-4 with TRBJ2-5; weak D call: TRBD1 (5 bases). The germline V gene has CDR1 SGHNT and CDR2 YYREEE (reference sequence). The V gene lost 1 base and the J gene lost 4 bases, with 8 bases spanning the gap. The CDR3 runs 13 residues. The CDR3 reads CASSLQGPETQYF. CDR3 nucleotides: TGTGCCAGCAGCTTGCAGGGTCCAGAGACCCAGTACTTC.

The chain recombines TRBV5-4 with TRBJ2-5; D gene ambiguous. This CDR3 is built from 14 residues. V was cut by 1 base and J by 3 bases, with 10 bases left in between. Germline CDR1 SGHNT, CDR2 YYREEE (reference sequence). The CDR3 sequence is CASSLRVIEETQYF. The DNA for the CDR3 is TGTGCCAGCAGCTTGCGGGTAATCGAAGAGACCCAGTACTTC.

CDR3 nucleotide sequence: TGTGCCAGTAGGACGACAGGGGGGCGAAGCAATCAGCCCCAGCATTTT. Translation gives CASRTTGGRSNQPQHF. The chain has TRBV19 and TRBJ1-5, with 9 nucleotides matching TRBD1. The CDR3 consists of 16 residues. In germline, CDR1 is LNHDA, CDR2 SQIVND (reference sequence). V dropped 6 bases and J dropped 1; count of bases not matched to a gene: 7.

This clone was picked up one time. At one boundary the junction diverges from the germline segment, which might be a read error. This chain connects TRBV28 to TRBJ1-2, with D hard to call. This CDR3 is 11 amino acids long. Germline CDR1 MDHEN, CDR2 SYDVKM. CDR3 DNA: TGTGCCAGCAGTTCGAACAAGGGCCCCGACTTC. This gives the protein CASSSNKGPDF.